Following are 23 T cell receptor beta chains from one sample sequenced in a study of a mutant IDH1 vaccine in newly diagnosed glioma. The assay was immunoSEQ multiplex PCR, and TCRdb's table has in-frame clones only and misses some. The sample contains 20,000 to 30,000 clones, less than 85% of which appear only once. As for time point: week 35, safety follow-up. With topical imiquimod, each dose of the vaccine consisted of 300 ug of mutant IDH1 20-mer peptide. These receptors have no identified antigens. Specimen: PBMCs, collected from a glioma patient whose treatment included an IDH1 peptide vaccine. All receptors come from a man aged 30-40 years with glioma.

This chain joins TRBV5-1 and TRBJ1-4, with 7 bases fitting TRBD1. V lost 3 bases and J lost 8; bases outside the gene matches: 7. The germline gives CDR1 SGHRS, CDR2 YFSETQ. This CDR3 contains 14 residues. CDR3 loop: CASSSRQGGEKLFF. The CDR3 DNA reads TGCGCCAGCAGCTCGCGACAGGGAGGAGAAAAACTGTTTTTT. The variable domain in full, with the rest retrieved from reference TRBV5-1 and TRBJ1-4, is KAGVTQTPRYLIKTRGQQVTLSCSPISGHRSVSWYQQTPGQGLQFLFEYFSETQRNKGNFPGRFSGRQFSNSRSEMNVSTLELGDSALYLCASSSRQGGEKLFFGSGTQLSVL.

This sequence joins TRBV5-4 and TRBJ1-1; tentative D call: TRBD1 (5 bases). V lost 4 bases and J 1 base, leaving 14 bases between the germline ends. Germline CDR1 reads SGHNT; CDR2 reads YYREEE (reference sequence). The CDR3 is made up of 15 amino acids. CDR3 nucleotide sequence: TGTGCCAGCAGCCTGGGACGGGAGGAGAACACTGAAGCTTTCTTT. It encodes CASSLGREENTEAFF.

This clone is classed as medium-sized. V is TRBV7-9 and J is TRBJ1-1, with 7 positions matching TRBD1. Germline CDR1 reads SEHNR; CDR2 reads FQNEAQ (reference sequence). The CDR3 is 16 residues long. The trim removed 4 bases at V and 3 bases at J, leaving 11 bases unmatched. The CDR3 here is CASSSLQGRGDTEAFF. CDR3 DNA: TGTGCCAGCAGCTCATTACAGGGGCGTGGGGACACTGAAGCTTTCTTT.

The chain uses TRBV2 and TRBJ1-1; D possibly corresponds to TRBD1 (6 bases). The V end was cut by 2 bases, the J end by 4 bases, with 11 bases between. This CDR3 has 14 residues. Germline V gene lookup returns CDR1 SNHLY and CDR2 FYNNEI. Here the CDR3 DNA reads TGTGCCAGCAGTGAACAACAGGGCCCCACTGAAGCTTTCTTT. This sequence encodes CASSEQQGPTEAFF. Based on the CDR3 plus reference TRBV2 and TRBJ1-1, the full variable domain is EPEVTQTPSHQVTQMGQEVILRCVPISNHLYFYWYRQILGQKVEFLVSFYNNEISEKSEIFDDQFSVERPDGSNFTLKIRSTKLEDSAMYFCASSEQQGPTEAFFGQGTRLTVV.

CDR3 sequence: CATSRDLGQGDFTGELFF. CDR3 sequence (DNA): TGTGCCACCAGCAGAGATTTGGGGCAGGGGGATTTCACCGGGGAGCTGTTTTTT. The V and J genes are TRBV15 and TRBJ2-2; the match to TRBD1 covers 7 bases. V was pared by 0 bases and J by 4 bases, with 11 bases of the junction left unmatched. The V gene's germline CDR1 is LNHNV and CDR2 YYDKDF (reference sequence). The CDR3 extends over 18 amino acids.

CDR3 sequence reads: CASSPRNREVSEAFF. In DNA form, the CDR3 reads TGTGCCAGCTCACCACGGAACAGGGAAGTCTCTGAAGCTTTCTTT. The chain carries TRBV18 and TRBJ1-1; D may be TRBD1 (6 bases). V was pared by 1 base and J by 6 bases, with 15 bases between. The CDR3 spans 15 residues. Germline values: CDR1 KGHSH, CDR2 LQKENI.

V usage is TRBV30 and J usage is TRBJ1-1; D may be TRBD1 (5 bases). CDR1 is GTSNPN, CDR2 SVGIG, per germline (reference sequence). The CDR3 length is 13 residues. Trimming left V 0 bases short and J 5 bases short, with 10 bases between. The CDR3 is CAWSVQAGTEAFF. The CDR3 DNA reads TGTGCCTGGAGTGTACAGGCTGGGACTGAAGCTTTCTTT. Combining the CDR3 with reference TRBV30 and TRBJ1-1 gives the whole variable domain SQTIHQWPATLVQPVGSPLSLECTVEGTSNPNLYWYRQAAGRGLQLLFYSVGIGQISSEVPQNLSASRPQDRQFILSSKKLLLSDSGFYLCAWSVQAGTEAFFGQGTRLTVV.

The gene calls are TRBV30 and TRBJ2-2; 16 bases are shared with TRBD2. The germline gives CDR1 GTSNPN, CDR2 SVGIG (reference sequence). Trimming at V came to 7 bases and at J to 6 bases, leaving 5 bases not matched to a gene. The CDR3 length is 15 residues. As DNA, the CDR3 is TGTGCCTCTGGGACTAGCGGGGGGGCCGCCGGGGAGCTGTTTTTT. Encoded protein: CASGTSGGAAGELFF.

This chain links TRBV11-2 with TRBJ1-1; a possible D gene is TRBD1 (6 bases). Trimming took off 5 bases at V and 0 bases at J, with 10 bases between the two ends. Germline-derived CDR1 and CDR2 are SGHAT and FQNNGV. The CDR3 spans 14 residues. CDR3 DNA sequence: TGTGCCAGCAGCAAAACAGGGTTGAACACTGAAGCTTTCTTT. Its protein product is CASSKTGLNTEAFF.

The chain employs TRBV6-1 and TRBJ2-3; 10 positions match TRBD2. Per the germline V gene, CDR1 is MNHNS and CDR2 is SASEGT. This CDR3 has 20 amino acids. The V gene end was trimmed by 2 bases and the J gene end by 3 bases; junction bases not matched to a gene: 17. The CDR3 region is CASSERGLAAVGAGTDTQYF. CDR3 bases: TGTGCCAGCAGTGAAAGAGGACTAGCGGCCGTGGGGGCCGGGACAGATACGCAGTATTTT.

This clone appeared a single time. V is TRBV5-1 and J is TRBJ1-5; possible D gene TRBD1, 6 bases. Trimming removed 0 bases at V and 7 bases at J, with 17 bases between. The V gene's germline CDR1 is SGHRS and CDR2 YFSETQ. The CDR3 length is 16 residues. The CDR3 here is CASSLVGGAEVQPQHF. The CDR3 DNA reads as TGCGCCAGCAGCTTGGTTGGGGGCGCAGAGGTCCAGCCCCAGCATTTT.

This clone has just a few counts. The CDR3 loop reads CASSAEYSGNTIYF. The DNA of the CDR3 is TGTGCCAGCAGTGCAGAGTACTCTGGAAACACCATATATTTT. V usage is TRBV2 and J usage is TRBJ1-3; no definite D call. V was pared by 4 bases and J by 0 bases, with 7 bases between. The CDR3 runs 14 residues. CDR1 SNHLY and CDR2 FYNNEI come from the germline V gene.

The genes are TRBV7-2 and TRBJ1-4; a weak D match, TRBD1 (5 bases). Germline CDR1 is SGHTA and CDR2 is FQGNSA. CDR3 length: 17 amino acids. Trimming took off 1 base at V and 5 bases at J, with 17 bases between the two ends. The CDR3 nucleotides read TGTGCCAGCAGCTTAGAGGTCGGGGCCGCACACAATGAAAAACTGTTTTTT. Translated: CASSLEVGAAHNEKLFF.

The chain uses TRBV18 and TRBJ1-1, with 8 bases that match TRBD1. Germline loops: CDR1 KGHSH, CDR2 LQKENI. With V trimmed by 5 bases and J by 7 bases, 0 bases remained unmatched. The CDR3 extends over 11 amino acids. The CDR3 spells CASSDRGEAFF. The CDR3 nucleotides are TGTGCCAGCTCAGACAGGGGTGAAGCTTTCTTT. Variable domain in full (rest from reference TRBV18 and TRBJ1-1): NAGVMQNPRHLVRRRGQEARLRCSPMKGHSHVYWYRQLPEEGLKFMVYLQKENIIDESGMPKERFSAEFPKEGPSILRIQQVVRGDSAAYFCASSDRGEAFFGQGTRLTVV.

The chain carries TRBV28 and TRBJ1-1, with D possibly TRBD1 on 5 matching bases. Germline CDR1 reads MDHEN; CDR2 reads SYDVKM. V was cut by 2 bases and J by 4 bases, with 11 bases left in between. The CDR3 length is 14 residues. CDR3 loop: CASSLGARVTEAFF. In DNA form, the CDR3 reads TGTGCCAGCAGTTTAGGGGCCAGGGTCACTGAAGCTTTCTTT. Combining the CDR3 with reference TRBV28 and TRBJ1-1 gives the whole variable domain DVKVTQSSRYLVKRTGEKVFLECVQDMDHENMFWYRQDPGLGLRLIYFSYDVKMKEKGDIPEGYSVSREKKERFSLILESASTNQTSMYLCASSLGARVTEAFFGQGTRLTVV.

The chain uses TRBV5-4 and TRBJ2-1; D gene uncertain. The CDR3 sequence is 12 residues long. Germline values: CDR1 SGHNT, CDR2 YYREEE (reference sequence). V lost 2 bases to trimming and J lost 8 bases, with 8 bases between them. DNA of the CDR3: TGTGCCAGCAGCTTAGGTGGGGATGAGCAGTTCTTC. Protein product: CASSLGGDEQFF.

The table lists this clone with a few counts. This rearrangement joins TRBV5-1 to TRBJ1-4, with a weak D call TRBD1 (5 bases). Germline-derived CDR1 and CDR2 are SGHRS and YFSETQ. The germline V and J ends were trimmed by 0 bases and 3 bases, with 9 bases remaining between them. The length of the CDR3 is 15 residues. This CDR3 is CASSLGGDANEKLFF. The CDR3 DNA is TGCGCCAGCAGCTTGGGAGGGGATGCTAATGAAAAACTGTTTTTT.

This clone was picked up one time. The chain joins TRBV6-1 to TRBJ1-1, with D tentatively TRBD1 (5 bases). Germline values: CDR1 MNHNS, CDR2 SASEGT. The CDR3 has 16 amino acids. With 1 base removed from V and 7 bases from J, the gap between germline ends came to 19 bases. The CDR3 loop reads CASSEGAGRVFSEAFF. CDR3 bases: TGTGCCAGCAGTGAAGGGGCAGGGCGAGTATTCAGTGAAGCTTTCTTT.

V gene TRBV6-1 combines with J gene TRBJ1-1; 7 bases line up with TRBD1. V gave up 6 bases and J gave up 5 bases; unmatched junction bases: 9. The CDR3 runs 14 residues. In germline, CDR1 is MNHNS, CDR2 SASEGT. The CDR3 DNA reads TGTGCCAGCAGCCCAGACAGGGAGCGGACTGAAGCTTTCTTT. Its protein is CASSPDRERTEAFF.

The chain couples TRBV14 to TRBJ2-2; 7 bases map to TRBD1. Trimming at V came to 6 bases and at J to 5 bases, leaving 12 bases not matched to a gene. The CDR3 spans 16 residues. CDR1 is SGHDN, CDR2 FVKESK, per germline. CDR3 sequence reads: CASRATGPLKTGELFF. CDR3 in DNA: TGTGCCAGCAGGGCGACAGGGCCCCTGAAGACCGGGGAGCTGTTTTTT.

The chain is built from TRBV5-5 and TRBJ2-6; possibly TRBD2 for D (5 bases). CDR1 and CDR2 (germline): SGHKS, YYEKEE (reference sequence). V was clipped by 2 bases and J by 2 bases, with 8 bases between them. This CDR3 has 15 amino acids. The CDR3: CASSLWETGANVLTF. CDR3 DNA: TGTGCCAGCAGCTTATGGGAGACTGGGGCCAACGTCCTGACTTTC.

V gene TRBV5-1 combines with J gene TRBJ2-7; 7 positions agree with TRBD1. Germline V gives CDR1 SGHRS, CDR2 YFSETQ. V was pared by 4 bases and J by 3 bases, with 10 bases of the junction left unmatched. The CDR3 length is 15 residues. CDR3: CASSPNPGQNYEQYF. The CDR3 DNA sequence: TGCGCCAGCAGCCCCAATCCGGGACAGAACTACGAGCAGTACTTC.

The V call is TRBV28, the J call TRBJ2-7; possibly TRBD1 for D (7 bases). Deletions cut 5 bases from V and 6 bases from J, with 14 bases between. The CDR3 is made up of 13 amino acids. The germline CDR1 and CDR2 sequences are MDHEN and SYDVKM. This CDR3 reads CASSRSRGAEQYF. CDR3 nucleotide sequence: TGTGCCAGCAGTCGCAGCAGGGGGGCCGAGCAGTACTTC.